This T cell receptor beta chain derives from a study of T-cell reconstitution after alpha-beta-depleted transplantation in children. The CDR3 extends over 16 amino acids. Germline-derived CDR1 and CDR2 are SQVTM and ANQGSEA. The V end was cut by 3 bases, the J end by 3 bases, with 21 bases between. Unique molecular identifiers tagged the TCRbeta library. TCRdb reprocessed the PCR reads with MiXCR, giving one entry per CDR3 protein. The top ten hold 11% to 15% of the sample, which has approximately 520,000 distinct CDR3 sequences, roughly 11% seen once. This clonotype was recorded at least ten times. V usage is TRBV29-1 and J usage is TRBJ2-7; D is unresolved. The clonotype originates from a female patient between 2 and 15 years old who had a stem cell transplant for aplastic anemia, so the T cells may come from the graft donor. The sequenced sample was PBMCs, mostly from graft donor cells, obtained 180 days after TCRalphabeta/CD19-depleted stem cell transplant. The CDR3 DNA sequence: TGCAGCGTTGAGTCTTCAATTCGGGCTCTCTACTACGAGCAGTACTTC. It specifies CSVESSIRALYYEQYF.